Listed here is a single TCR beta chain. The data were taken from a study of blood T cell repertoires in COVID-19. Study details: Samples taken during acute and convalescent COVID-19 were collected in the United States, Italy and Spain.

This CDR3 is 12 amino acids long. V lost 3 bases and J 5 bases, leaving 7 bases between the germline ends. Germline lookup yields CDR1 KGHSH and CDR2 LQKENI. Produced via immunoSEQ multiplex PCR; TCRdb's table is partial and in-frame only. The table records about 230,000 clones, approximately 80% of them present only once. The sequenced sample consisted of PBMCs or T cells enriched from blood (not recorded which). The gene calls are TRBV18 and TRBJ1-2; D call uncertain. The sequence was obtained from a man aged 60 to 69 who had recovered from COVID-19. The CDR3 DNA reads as TGTGCCAGCTCACCCCCAGGTTATGGCTACACCTTC. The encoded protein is CASSPPGYGYTF. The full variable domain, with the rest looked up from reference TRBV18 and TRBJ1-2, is NAGVMQNPRHLVRRRGQEARLRCSPMKGHSHVYWYRQLPEEGLKFMVYLQKENIIDESGMPKERFSAEFPKEGPSILRIQQVVRGDSAAYFCASSPPGYGYTFGSGTRLTVV.